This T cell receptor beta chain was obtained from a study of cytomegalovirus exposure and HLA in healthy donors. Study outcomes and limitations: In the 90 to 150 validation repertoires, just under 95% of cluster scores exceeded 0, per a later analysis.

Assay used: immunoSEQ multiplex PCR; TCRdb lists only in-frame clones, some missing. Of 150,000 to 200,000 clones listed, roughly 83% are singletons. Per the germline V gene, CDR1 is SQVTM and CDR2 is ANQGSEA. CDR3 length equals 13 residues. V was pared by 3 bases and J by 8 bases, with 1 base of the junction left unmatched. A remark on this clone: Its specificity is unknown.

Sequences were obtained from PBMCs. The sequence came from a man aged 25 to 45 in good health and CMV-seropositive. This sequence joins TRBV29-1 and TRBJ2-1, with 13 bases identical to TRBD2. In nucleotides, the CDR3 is TGCAGCGTTGACACTAGCGGGAGGGATGAGCAGTTCTTC. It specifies CSVDTSGRDEQFF.